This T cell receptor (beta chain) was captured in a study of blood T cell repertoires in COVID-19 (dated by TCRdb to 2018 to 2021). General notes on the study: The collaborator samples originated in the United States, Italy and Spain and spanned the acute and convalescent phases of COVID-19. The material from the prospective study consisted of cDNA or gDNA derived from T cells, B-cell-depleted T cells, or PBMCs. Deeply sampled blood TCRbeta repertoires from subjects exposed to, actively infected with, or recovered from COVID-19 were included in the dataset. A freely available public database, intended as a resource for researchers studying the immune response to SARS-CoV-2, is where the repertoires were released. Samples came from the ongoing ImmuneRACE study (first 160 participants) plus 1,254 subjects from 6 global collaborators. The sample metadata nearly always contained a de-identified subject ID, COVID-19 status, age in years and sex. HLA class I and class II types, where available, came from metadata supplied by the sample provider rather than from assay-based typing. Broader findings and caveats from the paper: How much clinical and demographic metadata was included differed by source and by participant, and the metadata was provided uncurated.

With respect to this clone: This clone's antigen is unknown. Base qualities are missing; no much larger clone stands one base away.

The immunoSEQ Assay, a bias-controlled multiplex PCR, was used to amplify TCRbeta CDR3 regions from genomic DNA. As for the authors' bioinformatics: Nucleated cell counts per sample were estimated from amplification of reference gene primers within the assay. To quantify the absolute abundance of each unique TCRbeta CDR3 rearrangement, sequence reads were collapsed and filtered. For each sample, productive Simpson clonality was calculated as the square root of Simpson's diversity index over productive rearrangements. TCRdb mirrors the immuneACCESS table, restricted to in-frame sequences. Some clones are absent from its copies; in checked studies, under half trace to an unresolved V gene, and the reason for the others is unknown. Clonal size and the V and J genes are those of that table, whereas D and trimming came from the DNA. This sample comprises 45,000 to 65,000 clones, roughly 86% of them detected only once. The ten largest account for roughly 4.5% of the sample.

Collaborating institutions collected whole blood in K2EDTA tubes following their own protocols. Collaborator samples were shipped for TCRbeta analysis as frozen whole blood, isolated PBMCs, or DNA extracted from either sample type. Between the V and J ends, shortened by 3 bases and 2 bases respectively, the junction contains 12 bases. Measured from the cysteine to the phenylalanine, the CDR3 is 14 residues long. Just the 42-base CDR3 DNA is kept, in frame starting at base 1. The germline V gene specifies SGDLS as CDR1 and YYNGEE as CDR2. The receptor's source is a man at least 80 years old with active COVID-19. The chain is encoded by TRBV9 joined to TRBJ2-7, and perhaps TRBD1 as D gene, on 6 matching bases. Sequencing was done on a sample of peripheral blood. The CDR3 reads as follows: CASSAIGGAYEQYF. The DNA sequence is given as TGTGCCAGCAGCGCCATAGGGGGAGCCTACGAGCAGTACTTC.